This TCR beta chain stems from a study of OX40 agonist ivuxolimab in advanced cancers. Generated by immunoSEQ multiplex PCR, the TCRdb table keeps only in-frame clones and is missing some. The repertoire holds approximately 77,000 clones, with around 94% as singletons. The ends lost 1 base at V and 2 bases at J; junction bases unmatched: 4. The CDR3 spans 15 residues. Germline-derived CDR1 and CDR2 are SGHTA and FQGNSA. The timepoints at which blood was sampled were baseline, cycle 4 day 1, and cycle 7 day 1. The V call is TRBV7-2, the J call TRBJ2-7, with TRBD2 matching over 8 bases. The sample consisted of CD4+ or CD8+ T cells sorted from blood, taken in a trial of the OX40 agonist ivuxolimab. This clonotype was sampled from an adult with an advanced solid tumor such as melanoma, head and neck, liver or kidney cancer. CDR3 bases: TGTGCCAGCAGCTTAGTAATAGCGGGAACCTACGAGCAGTACTTC. Translated, it gives CASSLVIAGTYEQYF.